Listed here are 19 T cell receptor beta chains from one sample, sequenced in a study of T-cell memory formation after mild COVID-19 (dated by TCRdb to 2020 to 2023). Library creation used 5' RACE. Sequencer: Illumina NovaSeq 6000. The public sequencing data were trimmed at Q25 with fastp and processed into clonotypes with MiXCR by TCRdb, which kept only in-frame beta chains. Rows with a matching CDR3 protein are joined into one entry that keeps the most common DNA and genes. Within this sample are under 300,000 distinct CDR3 sequences, with 18% of them counted one time only. In total, the top ten clones hold under 25% of the sample. Specimen: PBMCs or a T cell subset sorted from them (not recorded which). These receptors all come from a man younger than 35 who had mild COVID-19 (a few samples of this study predate the infection). The sample titles of this study are shuffled in the database, so cell type and time point are left out; the donor was told from shared clones.

This clonotype was seen a few times. J is TRBJ2-5 and V is TRBV6-2 or TRBV6-3, with D maybe TRBD2 (6 bases). The V gene's germline CDR1 is MNHEY and CDR2 SVGEGT. The CDR3 is 16 residues long. V lost 0 bases, J lost 3 bases, and 14 bases lay in between. Here the CDR3 DNA reads TGTGCCAGCAGTTACTCAGGGCTGGGGGGAGAAGAGACCCAGTACTTC. Its translation is CASSYSGLGGEETQYF.

This clonotype was seen more than once but under ten times. This chain links TRBV18 with TRBJ2-1, with 8 bases identical to TRBD1. The germline CDR1 and CDR2 sequences are KGHSH and LQKENI. The CDR3 extends over 14 amino acids. The V gene end was trimmed by 8 bases and the J gene end by 7 bases; junction bases not matched to a gene: 10. CDR3 nucleotides: TGTGCCAGCCAGTCCGGACAGGGTACAAATGAGCAGTTCTTC. Residues: CASQSGQGTNEQFF.

This clonotype was observed once. CDR3 protein: CASSGTGVETEAFF. The CDR3 nucleotides are TGCGCCAGCAGCGGAACAGGGGTGGAGACTGAAGCTTTCTTT. The chain joins TRBV5-1 to TRBJ1-1, with 7 nucleotides matching TRBD1. J lost 5 bases, V lost 4 bases, and 8 bases had no gene match. This CDR3 is 14 amino acids long. Germline assignment: CDR1 SGHRS and CDR2 YFSETQ.

This clonotype was counted many times. The rearrangement uses TRBV7-2 and TRBJ2-1, with 12 bases fitting TRBD2. The CDR3 has 16 amino acids. The J segment lost 7 bases and the V segment lost 2 bases, leaving 6 bases of the junction unmatched. Germline lookup yields CDR1 SGHTA and CDR2 FQGNSA. The CDR3 region is CASSLIPSGGANEQFF. The CDR3 DNA reads as TGTGCCAGCAGCTTAATTCCTAGCGGGGGGGCTAATGAGCAGTTCTTC.

J is TRBJ1-1 and V is TRBV20-1; D remains unclear. The CDR3 contains 12 residues. V lost 5 bases to trimming and J lost 1 base, with 8 bases between them. The germline gives CDR1 DFQATT, CDR2 SNEGSKA (reference sequence). The CDR3 protein is CSAHRGNTEAFF. CDR3 bases: TGCAGTGCTCACCGGGGGAACACTGAAGCTTTCTTT.

This clonotype has a handful of counts. Without the conserved terminal phenylalanine or tryptophan, this CDR3 likely stems from a read error. The chain is built from TRBV7-9 and TRBJ2-3; TRBD2 might be the D (6 bases). The CDR3 has 16 amino acids. Trimming left V 5 bases short and J 1 base short, with 16 bases between. Germline loops: CDR1 SEHNR, CDR2 FQNEAQ (reference sequence). The CDR3 nucleotides read TGTGCCAGCAGCCCTCCCCTCCGGGAGCGCACAGATACGCAGTATTCT. Residues: CASSPPLRERTDTQYS.

The chain has TRBV9 and TRBJ2-3; D is possibly TRBD2 (6 bases). This CDR3 contains 15 residues. V lost 0 bases and J 0 bases, leaving 8 bases between the germline ends. CDR1 and CDR2 from the germline V gene are SGDLS and YYNGEE. Written as DNA, the CDR3 is TGTGCCAGCAGCGTAGGCGGGGCTAGCACAGATACGCAGTATTTT. Amino acids: CASSVGGASTDTQYF.

The rearrangement links TRBV29-1 to TRBJ2-2, with a tentative D call TRBD2 (5 bases). This CDR3 contains 14 residues. With 0 bases removed from V and 1 base from J, the gap between germline ends came to 6 bases. The germline CDR1 and CDR2 sequences are SQVTM and ANQGSEA. CDR3 loop: CSVEDGGNTGELFF. CDR3 bases: TGCAGCGTTGAAGATGGAGGGAACACCGGGGAGCTGTTTTTT.

The rearrangement uses TRBV7-9 and TRBJ1-5; 10 bases fit TRBD1. The J segment lost 7 bases and the V segment lost 8 bases, leaving 2 bases of the junction unmatched. Germline V gene lookup returns CDR1 SEHNR and CDR2 FQNEAQ (reference sequence). The CDR3 loop spans 12 amino acids. The CDR3 loop reads CASGTGVQPQHF. CDR3 coding DNA: TGTGCCAGCGGGACAGGGGTCCAGCCCCAGCATTTT.

V gene TRBV5-1 combines with J gene TRBJ1-1; maybe TRBD1 (5 bases). CDR1 is SGHRS and CDR2 is YFSETQ in the germline V gene. The CDR3 is made up of 11 amino acids. V lost 5 bases to trimming and J lost 7 bases, with 9 bases between them. CDR3 DNA sequence: TGCGCCAGCAGAGCTCAGGGTGAAGCTTTCTTT. It translates to CASRAQGEAFF.

This rearrangement joins TRBV5-1 to TRBJ2-7; D may match TRBD1 or TRBD2 (5 bases each). V was shortened by 4 bases and J by 2 bases, with 16 bases between the two germline ends. CDR3 length: 15 amino acids. Germline CDR1 SGHRS, CDR2 YFSETQ. The CDR3 sequence: CASSQGEGRTYEQYF. The CDR3 nucleotides are TGCGCCAGCAGCCAGGGAGAGGGACGGACCTACGAGCAGTACTTC.

CDR3 in DNA: TGTGCCAGTACAACGGGACTAGCGAACACCGGGGAGCTGTTTTTT. As protein: CASTTGLANTGELFF. The rearrangement links TRBV7-9 to TRBJ2-2; 8 positions agree with TRBD2. Trimming removed 9 bases from V and 0 bases from J; junction bases left unmatched: 6. Looked up from germline, CDR1 is SEHNR and CDR2 is FQNEAQ (reference sequence). This CDR3 region has 15 residues.

This rearrangement joins TRBV28 to TRBJ2-1, with D tentatively TRBD2 (6 bases). CDR3 length equals 14 residues. Germline CDR1 is MDHEN and CDR2 is SYDVKM. V was clipped by 6 bases and J by 4 bases, with 13 bases between them. Written as DNA, the CDR3 is TGTGCCAGCAGCGAAATAGCGGTATACAATGAGCAGTTCTTC. Protein: CASSEIAVYNEQFF.

The chain uses TRBV5-5 and TRBJ1-1; maybe TRBD1 (5 bases). Germline CDR1 SGHKS, CDR2 YYEKEE (reference sequence). The CDR3 runs 16 residues. V dropped 6 bases and J dropped 1 base, with 19 bases sitting between them. CDR3 in DNA: TGTGCCAGCATCGGCGGGGGTAGGACGGGGAACACTGAAGCTTTCTTT. It codes for CASIGGGRTGNTEAFF. The whole variable domain, remainder taken from reference TRBV5-5 and TRBJ1-1, is DAGVTQSPTHLIKTRGQQVTLRCSPISGHKSVSWYQQVLGQGPQFIFQYYEKEERGRGNFPDRFSARQFPNYSSELNVNALLLGDSALYLCASIGGGRTGNTEAFFGQGTRLTVV.

The genes are TRBV12-3 or TRBV12-4 and TRBJ2-3; possible D gene TRBD1, 5 bases. CDR3 length equals 14 residues. V was trimmed by 7 bases and J by 2 bases, leaving 13 bases between them. The CDR3 is CASTIQVNTDTQYF. CDR3 in DNA: TGTGCCAGCACCATACAGGTTAACACAGATACGCAGTATTTT.

The chain carries TRBV18 and TRBJ2-2; D is uncertain. The germline gives CDR1 KGHSH, CDR2 LQKENI. The length of the CDR3 is 15 residues. Deletions cut 1 base from V and 2 bases from J, with 8 bases between. The CDR3 region is CASSPLAGNTGELFF. The CDR3, as DNA: TGTGCCAGCTCACCACTGGCCGGAAACACCGGGGAGCTGTTTTTT.

This sequence joins TRBV12-3 or TRBV12-4 and TRBJ2-3, with D perhaps matching TRBD2 (7 bases). Trimming shortened V by 4 bases and J by 6 bases, and 23 bases separated the two germline ends. The CDR3 loop spans 17 amino acids. CDR3 sequence: CASSSGVGGPFYDTQYF. In nucleotides, the CDR3 is TGTGCCAGCAGTTCTGGCGTCGGGGGGCCCTTCTATGATACGCAGTATTTT.

The rearrangement uses TRBV2 and TRBJ1-5, with D unclear. This CDR3 region has 16 residues. V was clipped by 2 bases and J by 0 bases, with 11 bases between them. Germline V gene sequence: CDR1 SNHLY, CDR2 FYNNEI. The CDR3 spells CASSEWGPYSNQPQHF. Written as DNA, the CDR3 is TGTGCCAGCAGTGAATGGGGTCCTTATAGCAATCAGCCCCAGCATTTT.

The V call is TRBV11-2, the J call TRBJ1-2; 7 bases map to TRBD1. The J segment lost 3 bases and the V segment lost 1 base, leaving 8 bases of the junction unmatched. This CDR3 has 16 amino acids. Per germline, CDR1 SGHAT and CDR2 FQNNGV. For the CDR3, the DNA is TGTGCCAGCAGCTTAGGGACAGGCCTGGGATACTATGGCTACACCTTC. Translated: CASSLGTGLGYYGYTF.